One T cell receptor beta chain is described in this entry. With 3 bases clipped from V and 7 bases from J, the junction kept 1 base outside the gene matches. The CDR3 has 13 residues. Germline V CDR1 and CDR2: SGHRS, YFSETQ. The method was immunoSEQ multiplex PCR; TCRdb's version includes in-frame clones alone and lacks a portion of them. This sample has about 300,000 clones, with roughly 89% found just once. This sample was taken from a study of blood T cell repertoires in COVID-19. Study-level background: T cells, B-cell-depleted T cells, or PBMCs supplied cDNA or gDNA.

The sequence was obtained from a middle-aged woman who had recovered from COVID-19. The chain combines TRBV5-1 with TRBJ1-6; 7 positions match TRBD1. The sample taken for sequencing was PBMCs or T cells enriched from blood (not recorded which). CDR3 residues: CASSWDRNSPLHF. CDR3 nucleotide sequence: TGCGCCAGCAGCTGGGACAGAAATTCACCCCTCCACTTT. Variable domain in full (rest from reference TRBV5-1 and TRBJ1-6): KAGVTQTPRYLIKTRGQQVTLSCSPISGHRSVSWYQQTPGQGLQFLFEYFSETQRNKGNFPGRFSGRQFSNSRSEMNVSTLELGDSALYLCASSWDRNSPLHFGNGTRLTVT.